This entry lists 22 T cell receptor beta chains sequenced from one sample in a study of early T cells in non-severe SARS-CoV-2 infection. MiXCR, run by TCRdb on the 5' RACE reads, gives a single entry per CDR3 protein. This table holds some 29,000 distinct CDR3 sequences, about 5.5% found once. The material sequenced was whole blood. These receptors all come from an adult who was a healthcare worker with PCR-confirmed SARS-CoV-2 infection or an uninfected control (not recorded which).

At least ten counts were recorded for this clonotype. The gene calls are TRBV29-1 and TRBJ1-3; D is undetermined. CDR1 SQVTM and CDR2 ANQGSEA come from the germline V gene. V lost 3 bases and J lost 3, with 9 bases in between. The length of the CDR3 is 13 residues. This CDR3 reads CSVETNLGNTIYF. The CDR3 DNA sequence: TGCAGCGTTGAGACGAATCTTGGAAACACCATATATTTT.

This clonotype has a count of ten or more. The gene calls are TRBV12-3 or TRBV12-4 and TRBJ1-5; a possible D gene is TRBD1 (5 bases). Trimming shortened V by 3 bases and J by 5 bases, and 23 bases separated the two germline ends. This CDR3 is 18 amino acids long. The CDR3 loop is CASSLGLNPAGLDQPQHF. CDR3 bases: TGTGCCAGCAGTTTGGGGCTTAATCCCGCCGGTCTCGATCAGCCCCAGCATTTT.

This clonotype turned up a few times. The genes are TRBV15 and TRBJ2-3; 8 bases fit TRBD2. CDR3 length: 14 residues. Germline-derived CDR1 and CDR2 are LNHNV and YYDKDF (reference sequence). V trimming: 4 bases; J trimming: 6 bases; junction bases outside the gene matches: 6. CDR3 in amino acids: CATSTGRGIDTQYF. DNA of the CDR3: TGTGCCACCAGCACCGGGAGGGGTATTGATACGCAGTATTTT.

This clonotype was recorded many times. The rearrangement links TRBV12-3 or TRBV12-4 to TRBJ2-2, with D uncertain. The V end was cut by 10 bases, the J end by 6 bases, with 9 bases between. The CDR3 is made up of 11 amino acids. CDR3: CAIRDAGELFF. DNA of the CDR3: TGTGCCATCCGCGATGCCGGGGAGCTGTTTTTT.

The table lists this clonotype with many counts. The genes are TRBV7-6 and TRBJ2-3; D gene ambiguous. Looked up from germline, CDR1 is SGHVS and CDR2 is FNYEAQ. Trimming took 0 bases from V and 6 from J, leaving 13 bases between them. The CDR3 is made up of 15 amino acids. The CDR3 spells CASSLAQSSRDTQYF. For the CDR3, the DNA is TGTGCCAGCAGCTTAGCGCAGTCCTCAAGGGATACGCAGTATTTT.

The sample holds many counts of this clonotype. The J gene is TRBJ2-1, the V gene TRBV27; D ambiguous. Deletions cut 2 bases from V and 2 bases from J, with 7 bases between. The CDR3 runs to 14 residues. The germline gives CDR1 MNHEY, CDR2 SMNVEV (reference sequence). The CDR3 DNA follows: TGTGCCAGCAGTTTAGGCGGTACCTACAATGAGCAGTTCTTC. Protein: CASSLGGTYNEQFF.

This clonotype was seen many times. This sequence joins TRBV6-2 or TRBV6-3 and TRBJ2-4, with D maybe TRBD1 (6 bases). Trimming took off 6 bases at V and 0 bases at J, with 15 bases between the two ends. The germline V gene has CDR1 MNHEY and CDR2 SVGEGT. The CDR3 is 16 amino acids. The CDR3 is CASSGWTELAKNIQYF. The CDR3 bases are TGTGCCAGCAGCGGCTGGACAGAGCTAGCCAAAAACATTCAGTACTTC.

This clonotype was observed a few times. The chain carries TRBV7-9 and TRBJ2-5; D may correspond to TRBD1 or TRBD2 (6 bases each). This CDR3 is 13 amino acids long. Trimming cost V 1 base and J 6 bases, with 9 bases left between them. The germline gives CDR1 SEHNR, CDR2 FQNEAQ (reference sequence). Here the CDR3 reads CASSLEGGQTQYF. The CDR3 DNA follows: TGTGCCAGCAGCTTAGAGGGGGGTCAGACCCAGTACTTC.

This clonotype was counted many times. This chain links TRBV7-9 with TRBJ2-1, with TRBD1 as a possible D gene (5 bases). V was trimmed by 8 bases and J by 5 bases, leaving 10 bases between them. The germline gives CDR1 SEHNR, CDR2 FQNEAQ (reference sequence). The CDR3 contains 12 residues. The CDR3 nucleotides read TGTGCCAGCCGGACAACCCACAATGAGCAGTTCTTC. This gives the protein CASRTTHNEQFF.

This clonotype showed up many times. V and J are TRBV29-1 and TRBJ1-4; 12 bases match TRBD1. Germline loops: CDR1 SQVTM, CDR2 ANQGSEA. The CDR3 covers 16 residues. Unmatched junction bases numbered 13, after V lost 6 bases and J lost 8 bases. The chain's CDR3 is CSVAGTGGPRGEKLFF. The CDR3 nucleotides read TGCAGCGTGGCCGGGACAGGGGGCCCAAGGGGGGAAAAACTGTTTTTT.

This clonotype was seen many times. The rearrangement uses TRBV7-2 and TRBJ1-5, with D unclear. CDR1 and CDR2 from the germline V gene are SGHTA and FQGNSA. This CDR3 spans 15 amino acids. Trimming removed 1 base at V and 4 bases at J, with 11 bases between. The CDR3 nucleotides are TGTGCCAGCAGCTTAGATCCAGCATTGAATCAGCCCCAGCATTTT. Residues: CASSLDPALNQPQHF.

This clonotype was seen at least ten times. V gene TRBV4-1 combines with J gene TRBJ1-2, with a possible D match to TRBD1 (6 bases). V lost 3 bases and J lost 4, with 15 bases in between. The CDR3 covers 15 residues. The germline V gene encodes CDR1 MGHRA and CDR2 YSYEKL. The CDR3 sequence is CASSQQQGSVYGYTF. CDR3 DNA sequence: TGCGCCAGCAGCCAGCAACAGGGATCAGTCTATGGCTACACCTTC.

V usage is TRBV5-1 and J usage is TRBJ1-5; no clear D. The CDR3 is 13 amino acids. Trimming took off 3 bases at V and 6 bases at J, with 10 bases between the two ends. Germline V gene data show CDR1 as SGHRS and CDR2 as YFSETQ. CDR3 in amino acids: CASSSDGFQPQHF. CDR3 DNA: TGCGCCAGCAGCTCAGACGGGTTTCAGCCCCAGCATTTT.

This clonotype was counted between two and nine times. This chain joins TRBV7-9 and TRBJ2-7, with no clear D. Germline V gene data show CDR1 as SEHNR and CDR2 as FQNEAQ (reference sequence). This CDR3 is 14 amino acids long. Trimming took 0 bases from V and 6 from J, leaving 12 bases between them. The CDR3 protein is CASSLAQTGFEQYF. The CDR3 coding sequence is TGTGCCAGCAGCTTAGCGCAGACCGGGTTCGAGCAGTACTTC.

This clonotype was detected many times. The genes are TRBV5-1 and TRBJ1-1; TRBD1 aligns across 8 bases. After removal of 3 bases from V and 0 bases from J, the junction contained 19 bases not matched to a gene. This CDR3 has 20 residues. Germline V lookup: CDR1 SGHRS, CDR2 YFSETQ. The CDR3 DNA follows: TGCGCCAGCAGCTCGCGGCTAGGGACAGGAGTTACTACAATGAACACTGAAGCTTTCTTT. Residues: CASSSRLGTGVTTMNTEAFF.

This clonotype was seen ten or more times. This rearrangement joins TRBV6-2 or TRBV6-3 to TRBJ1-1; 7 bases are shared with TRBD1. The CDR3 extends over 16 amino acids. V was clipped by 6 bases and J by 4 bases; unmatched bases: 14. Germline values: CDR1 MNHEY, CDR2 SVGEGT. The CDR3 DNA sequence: TGTGCCAGCAGGGATGGAAGTCGGGCAGGGGGCACTGAAGCTTTCTTT. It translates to CASRDGSRAGGTEAFF.

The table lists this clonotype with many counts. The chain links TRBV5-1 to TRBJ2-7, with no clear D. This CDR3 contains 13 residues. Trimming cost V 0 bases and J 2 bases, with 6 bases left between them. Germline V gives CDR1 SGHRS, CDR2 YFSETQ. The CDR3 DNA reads TGCGCCAGCAGCTTGGACGGTCCCTACGAGCAGTACTTC. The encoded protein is CASSLDGPYEQYF.

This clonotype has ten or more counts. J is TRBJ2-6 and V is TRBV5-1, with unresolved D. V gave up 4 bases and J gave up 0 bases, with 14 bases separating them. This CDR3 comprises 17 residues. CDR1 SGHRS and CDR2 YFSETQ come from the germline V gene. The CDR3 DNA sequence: TGCGCCAGCAGCGGATCCCGACACACCTCTGGGGCCAACGTCCTGACTTTC. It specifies CASSGSRHTSGANVLTF.

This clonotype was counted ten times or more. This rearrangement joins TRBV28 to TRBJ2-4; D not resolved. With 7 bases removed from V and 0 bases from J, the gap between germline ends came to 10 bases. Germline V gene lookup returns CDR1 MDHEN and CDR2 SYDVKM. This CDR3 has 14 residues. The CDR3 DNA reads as TGTGCCAGCAAACGCAATAGAGCCAAAAACATTCAGTACTTC. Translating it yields CASKRNRAKNIQYF.

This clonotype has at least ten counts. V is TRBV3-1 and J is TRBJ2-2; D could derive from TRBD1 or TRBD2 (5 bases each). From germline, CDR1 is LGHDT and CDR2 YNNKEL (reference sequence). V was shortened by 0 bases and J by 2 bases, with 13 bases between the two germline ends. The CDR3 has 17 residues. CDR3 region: CASSQDRGPLNTGELFF. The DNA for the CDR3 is TGTGCCAGCAGCCAAGATCGGGGACCCCTTAACACCGGGGAGCTGTTTTTT.

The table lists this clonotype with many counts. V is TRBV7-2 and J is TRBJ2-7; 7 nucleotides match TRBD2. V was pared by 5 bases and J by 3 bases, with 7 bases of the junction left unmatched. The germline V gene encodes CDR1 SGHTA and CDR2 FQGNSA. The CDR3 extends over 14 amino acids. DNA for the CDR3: TGTGCCAGCAGCCCCCCGGGCGGGAGCTACGAGCAGTACTTC. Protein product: CASSPPGGSYEQYF.

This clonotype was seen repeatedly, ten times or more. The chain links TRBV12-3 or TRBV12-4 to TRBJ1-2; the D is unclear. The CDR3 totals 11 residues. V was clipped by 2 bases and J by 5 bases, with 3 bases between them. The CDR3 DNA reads TGTGCCAGCAGTTTAAATTATGGCTACACCTTC. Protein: CASSLNYGYTF.